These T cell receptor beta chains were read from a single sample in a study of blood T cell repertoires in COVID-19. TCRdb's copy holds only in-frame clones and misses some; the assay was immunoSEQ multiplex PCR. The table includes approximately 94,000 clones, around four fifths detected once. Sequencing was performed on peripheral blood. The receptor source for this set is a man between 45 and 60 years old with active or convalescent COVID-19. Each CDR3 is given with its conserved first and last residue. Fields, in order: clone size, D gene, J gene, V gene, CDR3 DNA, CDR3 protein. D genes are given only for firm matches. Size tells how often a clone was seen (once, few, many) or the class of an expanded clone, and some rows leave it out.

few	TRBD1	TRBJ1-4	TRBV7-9	TGTGCCAGCAGCTCGGACAGGGGAACTGAAAAACTGTTTTTT	CASSSDRGTEKLFF
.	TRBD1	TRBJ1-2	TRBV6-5	TGTGCCAGCAGCCTCGACAGGGCTGGCTACACCTTC	CASSLDRAGYTF
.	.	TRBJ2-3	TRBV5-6	TGTGCCACCCTCAGTTTGGGGGAGGGGGCAGATACGCAGTATTTT	CATLSLGEGADTQYF
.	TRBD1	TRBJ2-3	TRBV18	TGTGCCAGCTCACCGGACAGGGGATATTTCACAGATACGCAGTATTTT	CASSPDRGYFTDTQYF
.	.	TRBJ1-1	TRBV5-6	TGTGCCAGCAGCCTCGACAGGACTGAAGCTTTCTTT	CASSLDRTEAFF
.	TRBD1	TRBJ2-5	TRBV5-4	TGTGCCAGCAGCTCAGATGTCGACAGGGGGCGCGTGGAGACCCAGTACTTC	CASSSDVDRGRVETQYF
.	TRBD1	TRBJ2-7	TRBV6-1	TGTGCCAGCAGTGAAAGTCAGGGGGTGTTCCCCTACGAGCAGTACTTC	CASSESQGVFPYEQYF
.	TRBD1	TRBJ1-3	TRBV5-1	TGCGCCAGCAGCCAGGGGGCGCAAGGAAACACCATATATTTT	CASSQGAQGNTIYF
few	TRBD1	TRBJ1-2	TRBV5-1	TGCGCCAGCAGCGACGACAGGGGTGCCTATGGCTACACCTTC	CASSDDRGAYGYTF
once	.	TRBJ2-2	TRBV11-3	TGTGCCAGCAGCCAAATGCTGGGGCTCGCCGGGGAGCTGTTTTTT	CASSQMLGLAGELFF
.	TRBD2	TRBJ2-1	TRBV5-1	TGCGCCAGCAGCGTTTCCGGGACTAGCTCCTACAATGAGCAGTTCTTC	CASSVSGTSSYNEQFF
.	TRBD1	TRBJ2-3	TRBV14	TGTGCCAGCAGCCCTAAACAGGGGGCTACAGATACGCAGTATTTT	CASSPKQGATDTQYF
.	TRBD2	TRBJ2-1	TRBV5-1	TGCGCCAGCAATGATTTAGCGGGAGGGATGGATGAGCAGTTCTTC	CASNDLAGGMDEQFF
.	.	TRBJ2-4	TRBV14	TGTGCCAGCAGCCGGAGTAGTAAAAACATTCAGTACTTC	CASSRSSKNIQYF
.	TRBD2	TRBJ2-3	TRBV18	TGTGCCAGCTCACCAGGGCTAGCGGGCCGTACAGATACGCAGTATTTT	CASSPGLAGRTDTQYF
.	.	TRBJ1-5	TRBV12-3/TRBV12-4	TGTGCCAGCAGTTTAGCGCGGGAGCAGCCCCAGCATTTT	CASSLAREQPQHF
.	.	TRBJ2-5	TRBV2	TGTGCCAGCACCGACCGGGGTCTAGTACAAGAGACCCAGTACTTC	CASTDRGLVQETQYF
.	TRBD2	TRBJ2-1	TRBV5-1	TGCGCCAGCAGCCCTAACCTAGCGGGGTCGGACAATGAGCAGTTCTTC	CASSPNLAGSDNEQFF
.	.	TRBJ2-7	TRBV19	TGTGCCAGTAGTAGGTTACTGTATTCCTACGAGCAGTACTTC	CASSRLLYSYEQYF
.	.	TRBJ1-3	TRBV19	TGTGCCAGTAGCCGCAGTGGAAACACCATATATTTT	CASSRSGNTIYF
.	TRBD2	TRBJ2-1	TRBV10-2	TGCGCCAGCAGTCTCCTAGCGGGATTCAACAATGAGCAGTTCTTC	CASSLLAGFNNEQFF
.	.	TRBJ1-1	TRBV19	TGTGCCAGTAGTATAGATACCGGGGGTTCTGAAGCTTTCTTT	CASSIDTGGSEAFF
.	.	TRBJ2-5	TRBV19	TGTGCCAGTAGTGAGACGGGCCAAGAGACCCAGTACTTC	CASSETGQETQYF
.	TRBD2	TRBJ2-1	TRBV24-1	TGTGCCACCAGTGACCTAGCGGCCCCAGCCTACAATGAGCAGTTCTTC	CATSDLAAPAYNEQFF
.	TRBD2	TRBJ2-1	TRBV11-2	TGTGCCAGCAGGACTAGCCCTAGTGAGGAGTTCTTC	CASRTSPSEEFF
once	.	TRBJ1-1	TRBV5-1	TGCGCCAGCAGCCAGAACGACGGGGTTCGGACTGAAGCTTTCTTT	CASSQNDGVRTEAFF
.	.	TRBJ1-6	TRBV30	TGTGCCTGGAGTTTCGGGACTCCAAACTCCTATAATTCACCCCTCCACTTT	CAWSFGTPNSYNSPLHF
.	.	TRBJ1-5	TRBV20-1	TGCAGTGCTAGTTCGGTAAATCAGCCCCAGCATTTT	CSASSVNQPQHF
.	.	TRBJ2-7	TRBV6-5	TGTGCCGGACGGGGAGCGGGACACTCCTACGAGCAGTACTTC	CAGRGAGHSYEQYF
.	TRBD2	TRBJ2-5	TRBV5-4	TGTGCCAGCAGCTTGGGACTAGCGGGGGAGACCCAGTACTTC	CASSLGLAGETQYF
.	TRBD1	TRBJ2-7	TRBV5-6	TGTGCCAGCAGCTCACGGACAGGGGCCTACGAGCAGTACTTC	CASSSRTGAYEQYF
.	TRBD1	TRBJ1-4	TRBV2	TGTGCCAGCAGTGAGATAGGGACAGGGGTGGGTGAAAAACTGTTTTTT	CASSEIGTGVGEKLFF
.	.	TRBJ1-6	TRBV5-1	TGCGCCAGCAGCTTGGAAGGGCAGGGTGATTCACCCCTCCACTTT	CASSLEGQGDSPLHF
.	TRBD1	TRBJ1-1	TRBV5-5	TGTGCCAGCAGCCCGGGGACAGATCGATTCACTGAAGCTTTCTTT	CASSPGTDRFTEAFF
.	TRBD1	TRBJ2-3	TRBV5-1	TGCGCCAGCAGCTTATGGGACAGTTCTTTCGCAGATACGCAGTATTTT	CASSLWDSSFADTQYF
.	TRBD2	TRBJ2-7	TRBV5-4	TGTGCCAGCAGCCCGGGAGGCCGTAGTTACGAGCAGTACTTC	CASSPGGRSYEQYF
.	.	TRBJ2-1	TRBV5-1	TGCGCCAGCAGCTTGGCCAACAGCTACAATGAGCAGTTCTTC	CASSLANSYNEQFF
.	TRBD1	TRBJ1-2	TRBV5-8	TGTGCCAGCAGCTCGAAACAGGGGCTCAACTATGGCTACACCTTC	CASSSKQGLNYGYTF
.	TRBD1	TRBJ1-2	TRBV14	TGTGCCAGCAGCCAGGGTCGACAGGGGCCGCATGGCTACACCTTC	CASSQGRQGPHGYTF
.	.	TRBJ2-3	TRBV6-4	TGTGCCAGCAGTGACTCCGGGGGTTTAAGCACAGATACGCAGTATTTT	CASSDSGGLSTDTQYF
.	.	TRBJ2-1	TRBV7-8	TGTGCCAGCAGCTGGCCCCGAGGTGTTGGGTACAATGAGCAGTTCTTC	CASSWPRGVGYNEQFF
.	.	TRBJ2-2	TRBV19	TGTGCCAGTATCGATGGACAGTTTGGGAACACCGGGGAGCTGTTTTTT	CASIDGQFGNTGELFF
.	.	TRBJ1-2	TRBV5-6	TGTGCCAGCAGCTTGCGTCAGGCCCTGGGCTATGGCTACACCTTC	CASSLRQALGYGYTF
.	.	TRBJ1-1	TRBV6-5	TGTGCCAGCAGTTCCCCCACAGGGTACACTGAAGCTTTCTTT	CASSSPTGYTEAFF
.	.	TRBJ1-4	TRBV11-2	TGTGCCAGCAGTTCGGGTGAAAAACTGTTTTTT	CASSSGEKLFF
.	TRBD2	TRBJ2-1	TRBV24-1	TGTGCCACCAGTGAAGCTAGCGGAAAAAACAATGAGCAGTTCTTC	CATSEASGKNNEQFF
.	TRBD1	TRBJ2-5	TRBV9	TGTGCCAGCAGCGCACACCGGGACAGGGGGCATGAGACCCAGTACTTC	CASSAHRDRGHETQYF
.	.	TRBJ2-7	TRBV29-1	TGCAGCGTTCGAGGGTTGGCTGGCTACGAGCAGTACTTC	CSVRGLAGYEQYF
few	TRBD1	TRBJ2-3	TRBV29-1	TGCAGCGCAAGGACAGGGAGAGCAGATACGCAGTATTTT	CSARTGRADTQYF
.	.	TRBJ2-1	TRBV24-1	TGTGCCACCAGTGACGGTTCCTACAATGAGCAGTTCTTC	CATSDGSYNEQFF
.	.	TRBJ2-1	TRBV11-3	TGTGCCAGCAGCCTCCCGGAGATTGAGCAGTTCTTC	CASSLPEIEQFF
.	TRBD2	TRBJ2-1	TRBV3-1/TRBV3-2	TGTGCCAGCAGCCATCCCCAGGGAGGGGACAATGAGCAGTTCTTC	CASSHPQGGDNEQFF
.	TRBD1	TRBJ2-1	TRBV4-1	TGCGCCAGCAGCCGAGGCCCGACAGGGTCGAGCTACAATGAGCAGTTCTTC	CASSRGPTGSSYNEQFF
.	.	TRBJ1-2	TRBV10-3	TGTGCCATCAGTGGCGGACAGTCCTATGGCTACACCTTC	CAISGGQSYGYTF
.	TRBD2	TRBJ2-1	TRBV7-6	TGTGCCAGCAGCAAGGCTAGCGGGAGGGATCACAATGAGCAGTTCTTC	CASSKASGRDHNEQFF